These T cell receptor beta chains were read from a single sample in a study of cytomegalovirus exposure and HLA in healthy donors. Repertoires were generated with immunoSEQ multiplex PCR, while TCRdb's copy carries only in-frame clones and drops some. The table lists about 130,000 clones, 81% of them singletons. The sequenced sample was PBMCs. The source of these receptors is a woman between 40 and 50 years old in good health and CMV-seropositive. Both conserved end residues are part of each CDR3.

j_call | cdr3_length | v_call | cdr3_aa
TRBJ1-4 | 13 | TRBV6-1 | CASSETPGLKLFF
TRBJ2-7 | 15 | TRBV5-1 | CASSLEGRVSYEQYF
TRBJ1-1 | 14 | TRBV7-8 | CASSPGRLNTEAFF
TRBJ2-3 | 16 | TRBV7-2 | CASSERLAGGLDTQYF
TRBJ1-3 | 16 | TRBV28 | CASSLWTGSHGNTIYF
TRBJ1-1 | 13 | TRBV7-9 | CAPQAQGLTEAFF
TRBJ2-1 | 18 | TRBV27 | CASSSLGAGGGSYNEQFF
TRBJ2-5 | 18 | TRBV11-2 | CASRSGDRDGGLRETQYF
TRBJ1-2 | 14 | TRBV30 | CAWISTGGLYGYTF
TRBJ2-7 | 14 | TRBV6-6 | CASRNLAGVYEQYF
TRBJ2-7 | 14 | TRBV9 | CASSPPGTKDEQYF
TRBJ1-4 | 17 | TRBV2 | CASSEFSGWGPGEKLFF
TRBJ2-5 | 13 | TRBV19 | CASSADWRETQYF
TRBJ1-4 | 14 | TRBV6-6 | CASHRTGGREKLFF
TRBJ1-1 | 15 | TRBV7-9 | CASSTLQDINTEAFF
TRBJ1-2 | 14 | TRBV27 | CASAVWVGRGGYTF
TRBJ1-2 | 16 | TRBV5-1 | CASSLVRTGGGYGYTF
TRBJ1-5 | 13 | TRBV6-1 | CASSGRQNQPQHF
TRBJ2-4 | 17 | TRBV5-1 | CASSPEPAGMAKNIQYF
TRBJ2-3 | 11 | TRBV30 | CASGEADTQYF
TRBJ2-1 | 14 | TRBV28 | CASSFGGTYNEQFF
TRBJ2-1 | 13 | TRBV6-6 | CASRPSYYNEQFF
TRBJ2-1 | 15 | TRBV9 | CASSGGGGTRDEQFF
TRBJ1-5 | 16 | TRBV4-1 | CASSQDGDSHYQPQHF
TRBJ2-4 | 14 | TRBV2 | CASSRVIAGDLQYF
TRBJ2-1 | 16 | TRBV18 | CASSPPPAGVVNEQFF
TRBJ2-5 | 16 | TRBV7-6 | CASSLGTSGRQGTQYF
TRBJ1-1 | 13 | TRBV6-5 | CASSYSKGQEAFF
TRBJ1-1 | 17 | TRBV19 | CASSYVGQGTINTEAFF
TRBJ2-5 | 16 | TRBV25-1 | CASRGQGQGLVGTQYF
TRBJ2-7 | 10 | TRBV27 | CATFRQGWHF
TRBJ1-5 | 14 | TRBV9 | CASSVGDSNQPQHF
TRBJ2-7 | 15 | TRBV6-1 | CASSEVLALTLEQYF
TRBJ2-7 | 15 | TRBV5-1 | CASSVERVVAYEQYF
TRBJ2-1 | 16 | TRBV5-6 | CASSWGGLAGENQQFF
TRBJ2-7 | 16 | TRBV4-1 | CASSQVGGGASYEQYF